This TCR beta chain comes out of a study of Ad26.COV2.S vaccination and SARS-CoV-2 variants. Treatment noted: around 19 received Ad26.COV2.S at low or high dose, single or two shots; roughly five received placebo; per-sample allocation not given. Sampling was performed 63 days after the first vaccine or placebo injection. Assay: immunoSEQ multiplex PCR; the TCRdb copy retains only in-frame clones and omits some. The table records roughly 500,000 clones, about 91% of them present only once. The germline V gene has CDR1 SGHTA and CDR2 FQGTGA. Unmatched junction bases numbered 6, after V lost 4 bases and J lost 4 bases. The length of the CDR3 is 16 residues.

V is TRBV7-3 and J is TRBJ2-2; 10 bases line up with TRBD2. The sample here was peripheral blood, taken in a trial of Ad26.COV2.S vaccine versus placebo. The source of this sequence is a person aged 18 to 65 who received the Ad26.COV2.S COVID-19 vaccine or a placebo. In DNA, the CDR3 is TGTGCCAGCAGCTACTCTAGCGGGAGCGCCACCGGGGAGCTGTTTTTT. Protein sequence: CASSYSSGSATGELFF.